The 5 T cell receptor beta chains presented below share a single source sample, sequenced in a study of graft-versus-host responses after intestinal transplantation (dated by TCRdb to the early 2020s). The library came from the immunoSEQ multiplex PCR assay. Drawn from immuneACCESS, this table holds only the in-frame rearrangements with V and J called that TCRdb kept. Clones are partly lost; checked studies trace under half to an unresolved V gene and leave the rest unexplained. This sample is represented by about 29,000 clones; just under 95% of them were singletons. The ten top clones hold 0.6% to 0.75% of the sample. The sample in question was PBMCs, obtained roughly 62 days after intestinal transplant. The origin of the receptors is a human patient who received an intestinal transplant, so some T cells may come from the graft donor.

The chain employs TRBV28 and TRBJ2-1; D is perhaps TRBD2 (5 bases). V was clipped by 2 bases and J by 8 bases, with 13 bases between them. Germline values: CDR1 MDHEN, CDR2 SYDVKM. The CDR3 totals 14 residues. The CDR3 DNA sequence: TGTGCCAGCAGTTTAGGTGGGAGAGTCGATGAGCAGTTCTTC. Translated: CASSLGGRVDEQFF.

The chain has TRBV6-6 and TRBJ2-7; no definite D call. V gave up 1 base and J gave up 0 bases, with 4 bases separating them. The CDR3 has 13 residues. Germline assignment: CDR1 MNHNY and CDR2 SVGAGI (reference sequence). The CDR3 nucleotides are TGTGCCAGCAGTTACTTCGGCTCCTACGAGCAGTACTTC. This encodes CASSYFGSYEQYF.

This clone was detected a few times. The rearrangement links TRBV2 to TRBJ2-7, with D possibly matching TRBD1 (5 bases). Germline V lookup: CDR1 SNHLY, CDR2 FYNNEI. The CDR3 extends over 12 amino acids. V was shortened by 7 bases and J by 4 bases, with 11 bases between the two germline ends. The CDR3 loop reads CASTQYRYEQYF. In nucleotides, the CDR3 is TGTGCCAGCACCCAGTACAGGTACGAGCAGTACTTC.

The CDR3 DNA sequence: TGTGCCAGCAGCGTAGATCTCCTAGCGGGGGAATATGAGCAGTTCTTC. Translated: CASSVDLLAGEYEQFF. The gene calls are TRBV9 and TRBJ2-1; 10 nucleotides align to TRBD2. Losses at the gene ends were 0 bases for V and 8 bases for J; bases not matched to a gene: 8. This CDR3 contains 16 residues. Germline V gives CDR1 SGDLS, CDR2 YYNGEE. The full variable domain, in which reference TRBV9 and TRBJ2-1 provide the parts outside the CDR3, is DSGVTQTPKHLITATGQRVTLRCSPRSGDLSVYWYQQSLDQGLQFLIQYYNGEERAKGNILERFSAQQFPDLHSELNLSSLELGDSALYFCASSVDLLAGEYEQFFGPGTRLTVL.

This chain uses TRBV6-5 with TRBJ1-1; no clear D gene. The CDR3 consists of 14 residues. Trimming removed 6 bases at V and 1 base at J, with 12 bases between. Germline assignment: CDR1 MNHEY and CDR2 SVGAGI. The CDR3 here is CASSPPTGNTEAFF. CDR3 coding DNA: TGTGCCAGCAGCCCACCGACGGGGAACACTGAAGCTTTCTTT.